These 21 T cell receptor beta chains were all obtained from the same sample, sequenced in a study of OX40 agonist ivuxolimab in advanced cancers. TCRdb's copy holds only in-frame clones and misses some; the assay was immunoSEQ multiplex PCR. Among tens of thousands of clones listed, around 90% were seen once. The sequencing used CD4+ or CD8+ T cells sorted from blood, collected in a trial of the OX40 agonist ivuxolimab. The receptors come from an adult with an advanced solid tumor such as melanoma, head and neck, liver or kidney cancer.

The CDR3, as DNA: TGCGCCAGCAGCCCATCCTCGGGGTACCAAGAGACCCAGTACTTC. This encodes CASSPSSGYQETQYF. The chain couples TRBV5-1 to TRBJ2-5; the D gene is possibly TRBD2 (5 bases). Deletions cut 4 bases from V and 0 bases from J, with 13 bases between. This CDR3 is built from 15 residues. Germline V gene data show CDR1 as SGHRS and CDR2 as YFSETQ.

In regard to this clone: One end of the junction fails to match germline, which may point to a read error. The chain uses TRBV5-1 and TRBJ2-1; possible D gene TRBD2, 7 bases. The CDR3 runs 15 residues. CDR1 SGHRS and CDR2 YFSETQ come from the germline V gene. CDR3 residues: CASRLEGGYYHEQFF. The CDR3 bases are TGCGCCAGCAGGTTGGAGGGGGGGTATTACCATGAGCAGTTCTTC.

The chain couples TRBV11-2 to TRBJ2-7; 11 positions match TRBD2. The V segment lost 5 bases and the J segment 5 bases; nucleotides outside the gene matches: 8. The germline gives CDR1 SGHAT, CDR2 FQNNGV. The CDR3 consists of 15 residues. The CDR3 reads CASSRRLAGRHEQYF. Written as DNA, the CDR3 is TGTGCCAGCAGCCGGAGACTAGCGGGGCGGCACGAGCAGTACTTC.

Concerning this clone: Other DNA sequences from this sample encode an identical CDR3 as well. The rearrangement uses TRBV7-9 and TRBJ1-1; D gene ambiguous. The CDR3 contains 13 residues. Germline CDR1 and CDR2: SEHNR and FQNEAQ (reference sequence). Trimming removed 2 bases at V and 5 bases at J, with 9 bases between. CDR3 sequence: CASSLLVGTEAFF. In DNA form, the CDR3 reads TGTGCCAGCAGCTTATTGGTGGGTACTGAAGCTTTCTTT. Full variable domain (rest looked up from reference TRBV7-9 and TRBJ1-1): DTGVSQNPRHKITKRGQNVTFRCDPISEHNRLYWYRQTLGQGPEFLTYFQNEAQLEKSRLLSDRFSAERPKGSFSTLEIQRTEQGDSAMYLCASSLLVGTEAFFGQGTRLTVV.

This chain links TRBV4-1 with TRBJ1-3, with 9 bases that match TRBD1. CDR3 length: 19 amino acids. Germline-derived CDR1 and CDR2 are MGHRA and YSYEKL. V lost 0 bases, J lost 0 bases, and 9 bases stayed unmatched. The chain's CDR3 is CASSQDGGTGRYSGNTIYF. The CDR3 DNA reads TGCGCCAGCAGCCAAGACGGCGGGACAGGGCGCTACTCTGGAAACACCATATATTTT.

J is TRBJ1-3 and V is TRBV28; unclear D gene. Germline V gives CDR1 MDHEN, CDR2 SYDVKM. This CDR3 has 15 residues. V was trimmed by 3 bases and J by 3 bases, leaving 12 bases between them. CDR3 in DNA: TGTGCCAGCAGTTTGCGGCCAGTAAGTGGAAACACCATATATTTT. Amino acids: CASSLRPVSGNTIYF.

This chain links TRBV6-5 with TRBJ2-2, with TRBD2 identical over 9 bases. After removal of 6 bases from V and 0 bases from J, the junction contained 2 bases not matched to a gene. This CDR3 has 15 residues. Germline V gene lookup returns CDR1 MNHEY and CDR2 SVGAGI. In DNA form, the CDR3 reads TGTGCCAGCAGATTAGCGGGAGCGAACACCGGGGAGCTGTTTTTT. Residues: CASRLAGANTGELFF.

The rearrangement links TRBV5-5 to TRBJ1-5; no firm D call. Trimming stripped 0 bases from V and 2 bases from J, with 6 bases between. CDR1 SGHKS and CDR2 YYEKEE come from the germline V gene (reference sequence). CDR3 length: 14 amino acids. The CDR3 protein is CASSLAPGNQPQHF. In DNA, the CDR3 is TGTGCCAGCAGCTTGGCCCCCGGCAATCAGCCCCAGCATTTT.

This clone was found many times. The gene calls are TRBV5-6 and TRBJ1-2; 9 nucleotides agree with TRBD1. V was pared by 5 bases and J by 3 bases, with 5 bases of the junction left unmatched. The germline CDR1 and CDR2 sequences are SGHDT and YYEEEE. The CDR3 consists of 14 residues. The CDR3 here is CASRKTGGDYGYTF. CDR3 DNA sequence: TGTGCCAGCAGGAAGACAGGGGGTGACTATGGCTACACCTTC.

CDR3 loop: CATRAGTGEKLFF. CDR3 nucleotide sequence: TGTGCCACCAGGGCCGGGACAGGGGAAAAACTGTTTTTT. The chain carries TRBV15 and TRBJ1-4; 9 positions agree with TRBD1. The germline CDR1 and CDR2 sequences are LNHNV and YYDKDF (reference sequence). The CDR3 has 13 residues. The ends lost 6 bases at V and 8 bases at J; junction bases unmatched: 4.

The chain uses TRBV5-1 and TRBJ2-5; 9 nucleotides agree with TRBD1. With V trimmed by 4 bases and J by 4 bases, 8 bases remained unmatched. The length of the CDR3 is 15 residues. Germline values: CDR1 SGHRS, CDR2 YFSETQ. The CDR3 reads CASSTGRGQGETQYF. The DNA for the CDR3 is TGCGCCAGCAGCACCGGTCGGGGACAGGGAGAGACCCAGTACTTC.

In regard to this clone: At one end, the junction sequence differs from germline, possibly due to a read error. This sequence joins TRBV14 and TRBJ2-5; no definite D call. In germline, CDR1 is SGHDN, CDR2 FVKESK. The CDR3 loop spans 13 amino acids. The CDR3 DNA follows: TGTGCCAGCAACCAAGTCACAGCGGAGACCCAGTACTTC. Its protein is CASNQVTAETQYF.

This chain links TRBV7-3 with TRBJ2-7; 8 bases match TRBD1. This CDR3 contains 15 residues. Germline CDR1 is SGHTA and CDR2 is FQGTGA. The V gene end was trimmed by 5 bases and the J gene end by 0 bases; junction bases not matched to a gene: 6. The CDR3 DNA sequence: TGTGCCAGCAGCGCCGGGACAGGCGCCTCCTACGAGCAGTACTTC. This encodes CASSAGTGASYEQYF.

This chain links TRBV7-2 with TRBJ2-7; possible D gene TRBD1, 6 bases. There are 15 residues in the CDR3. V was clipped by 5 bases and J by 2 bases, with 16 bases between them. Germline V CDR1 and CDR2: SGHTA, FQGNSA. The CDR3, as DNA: TGTGCCAGCAGCCAGGGGCTCCCAGGCGCCTACGAGCAGTACTTC. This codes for CASSQGLPGAYEQYF.

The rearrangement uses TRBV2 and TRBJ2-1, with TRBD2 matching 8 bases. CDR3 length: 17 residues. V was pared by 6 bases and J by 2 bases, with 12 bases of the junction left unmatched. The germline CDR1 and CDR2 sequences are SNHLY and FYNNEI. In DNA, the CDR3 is TGTGCCAGCAGGGGACGACTAGCGTTGGGGGCCTACAATGAGCAGTTCTTC. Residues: CASRGRLALGAYNEQFF. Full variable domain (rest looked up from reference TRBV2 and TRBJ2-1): EPEVTQTPSHQVTQMGQEVILRCVPISNHLYFYWYRQILGQKVEFLVSFYNNEISEKSEIFDDQFSVERPDGSNFTLKIRSTKLEDSAMYFCASRGRLALGAYNEQFFGPGTRLTVL.

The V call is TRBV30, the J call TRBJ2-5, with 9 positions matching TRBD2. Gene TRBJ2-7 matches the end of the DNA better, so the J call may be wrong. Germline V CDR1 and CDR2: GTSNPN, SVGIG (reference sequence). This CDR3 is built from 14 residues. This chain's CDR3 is CAWISGGSSYEQYF. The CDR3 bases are TGTGCCTGGATTAGCGGGGGAAGCTCCTACGAGCAGTACTTC.

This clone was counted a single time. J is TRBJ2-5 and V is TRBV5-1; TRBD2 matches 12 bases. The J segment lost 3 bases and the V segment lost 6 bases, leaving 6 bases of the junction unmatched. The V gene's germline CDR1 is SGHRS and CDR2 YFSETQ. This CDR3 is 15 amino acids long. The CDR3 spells CASKSRTSGEETQYF. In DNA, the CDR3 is TGCGCCAGCAAGTCGCGGACTAGCGGGGAAGAGACCCAGTACTTC.

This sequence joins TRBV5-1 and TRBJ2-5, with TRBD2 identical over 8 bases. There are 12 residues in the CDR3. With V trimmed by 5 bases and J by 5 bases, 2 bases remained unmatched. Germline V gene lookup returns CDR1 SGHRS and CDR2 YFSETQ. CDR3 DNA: TGCGCCAGCAGATTAGCGGGGGAGACCCAGTACTTC. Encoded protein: CASRLAGETQYF.

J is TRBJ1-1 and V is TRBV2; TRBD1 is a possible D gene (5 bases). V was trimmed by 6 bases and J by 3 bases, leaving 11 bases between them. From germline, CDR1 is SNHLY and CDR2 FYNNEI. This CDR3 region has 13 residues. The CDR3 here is CASRVGVYTEAFF. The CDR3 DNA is TGTGCCAGCAGGGTAGGGGTGTACACTGAAGCTTTCTTT.

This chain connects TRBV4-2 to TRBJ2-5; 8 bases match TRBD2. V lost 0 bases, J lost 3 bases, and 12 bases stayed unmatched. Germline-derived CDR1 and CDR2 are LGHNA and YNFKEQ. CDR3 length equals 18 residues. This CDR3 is CASSQDKGSGSGEETQYF. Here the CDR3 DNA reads TGTGCCAGCAGCCAAGATAAGGGAAGCGGGAGTGGGGAAGAGACCCAGTACTTC.

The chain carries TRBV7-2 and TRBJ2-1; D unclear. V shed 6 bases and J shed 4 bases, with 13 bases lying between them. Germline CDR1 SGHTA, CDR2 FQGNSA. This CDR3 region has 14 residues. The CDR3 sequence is CASRHGASYNEQFF. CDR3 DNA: TGTGCCAGCAGACACGGAGCTTCATACAATGAGCAGTTCTTC.